One sample yielded the 30 T cell receptor beta chains listed below, sequenced in a study of control samples from healthy donors and cancer patients. Profiling relied on immunoSEQ multiplex PCR, and the TCRdb table lists in-frame clones only, not all of them. The sample lists around 140,000 clones; approximately 94% were seen once. The sequenced material came from blood. These receptors all come from a man aged 40-49 years in good health.

The gene calls are TRBV7-9 and TRBJ2-3; no firm D call. CDR1 and CDR2 (germline): SEHNR, FQNEAQ (reference sequence). Trimming cost V 1 base and J 3 bases, with 14 bases left between them. CDR3 length: 16 residues. In DNA, the CDR3 is TGTGCCAGCAGCTTAGTAGCCAGCTTGATGACAGATACGCAGTATTTT. Encoded protein: CASSLVASLMTDTQYF.

This chain links TRBV7-2 with TRBJ1-1; the D is unclear. Trimming pared 1 base from V and 6 bases from J, leaving 9 bases between. Germline CDR1 is SGHTA and CDR2 is FQGNSA. This CDR3 has 13 amino acids. The CDR3 sequence is CASSLVSSSEAFF. CDR3 nucleotide sequence: TGTGCCAGCAGCTTAGTAAGTTCCTCTGAAGCTTTCTTT.

This clone was observed a single time. The V call is TRBV7-2, the J call TRBJ2-2, with D unclear. This CDR3 contains 15 residues. Trimming took 1 base from V and 5 from J, leaving 11 bases between them. Per the germline V gene, CDR1 is SGHTA and CDR2 is FQGNSA. The CDR3 loop reads CASSLVGSVTGELFF. DNA of the CDR3: TGTGCCAGCAGCTTAGTAGGTTCGGTAACCGGGGAGCTGTTTTTT. The full variable domain, with the rest looked up from reference TRBV7-2 and TRBJ2-2, is GAGVSQSPSNKVTEKGKDVELRCDPISGHTALYWYRQSLGQGLEFLIYFQGNSAPDKSGLPSDRFSAERTGGSVSTLTIQRTQQEDSAVYLCASSLVGSVTGELFFGEGSRLTVL.

V usage is TRBV7-2 and J usage is TRBJ1-1; D possibly corresponds to TRBD1 (6 bases). The CDR3 sequence is 15 residues long. Trimming stripped 5 bases from V and 0 bases from J, with 13 bases between. The germline V gene has CDR1 SGHTA and CDR2 FQGNSA. The CDR3: CASSAYRAVNTEAFF. In nucleotides, the CDR3 is TGTGCCAGCAGCGCCTACAGGGCGGTGAACACTGAAGCTTTCTTT.

The J gene is TRBJ1-4, the V gene TRBV28; D perhaps matches TRBD1 (6 bases). This CDR3 contains 11 residues. Germline CDR1 MDHEN, CDR2 SYDVKM. The germline V and J ends were trimmed by 3 bases and 13 bases, with 9 bases remaining between them. The CDR3: CASSFKGGLFF. The DNA for the CDR3 is TGTGCCAGCAGTTTTAAGGGGGGACTGTTTTTT. Variable domain in full (rest from reference TRBV28 and TRBJ1-4): DVKVTQSSRYLVKRTGEKVFLECVQDMDHENMFWYRQDPGLGLRLIYFSYDVKMKEKGDIPEGYSVSREKKERFSLILESASTNQTSMYLCASSFKGGLFFGSGTQLSVL.

V gene TRBV5-1 combines with J gene TRBJ2-7; 9 bases agree with TRBD1. Germline values: CDR1 SGHRS, CDR2 YFSETQ. This CDR3 is built from 15 residues. V dropped 3 bases and J dropped 6; count of bases not matched to a gene: 10. The chain's CDR3 is CASSWTTGGSGEQYF. As DNA, the CDR3 is TGCGCCAGCAGCTGGACCACAGGGGGCTCGGGCGAGCAGTACTTC.

The chain is built from TRBV14 and TRBJ1-2, with D hard to call. Trimming left V 4 bases short and J 8 bases short, with 14 bases between. The CDR3 is 13 amino acids. The germline CDR1 and CDR2 sequences are SGHDN and FVKESK. CDR3 DNA: TGTGCCAGCAGCCGAACCGGGTGGGAAGGCTACACCTTC. Translation: CASSRTGWEGYTF.

This chain links TRBV9 with TRBJ2-5; D is ambiguous. V shed 1 base and J shed 1 base, with 8 bases lying between them. Germline assignment: CDR1 SGDLS and CDR2 YYNGEE. This CDR3 has 14 residues. The CDR3 protein is CASSVSPAQETQYF. CDR3 DNA: TGTGCCAGCAGCGTATCGCCAGCCCAAGAGACCCAGTACTTC.

This clone was seen once. The chain couples TRBV9 to TRBJ2-3, with D hard to call. From germline, CDR1 is SGDLS and CDR2 YYNGEE. Trimming pared 1 base from V and 2 bases from J, leaving 2 bases between. This CDR3 spans 12 amino acids. CDR3 nucleotides: TGTGCCAGCAGCGTACCCACAGATACGCAGTATTTT. Encoded protein: CASSVPTDTQYF.

The chain combines TRBV19 with TRBJ2-2; 8 bases are a match to TRBD1. This CDR3 contains 14 residues. Germline trimming cut 6 bases from V and 6 bases from J; bases unmatched to any gene: 6. Germline V lookup: CDR1 LNHDA, CDR2 SQIVND (reference sequence). CDR3 residues: CASRDRVEAGELFF. The CDR3 bases are TGTGCCAGTAGGGACAGGGTAGAGGCCGGGGAGCTGTTTTTT.

The rearrangement joins TRBV25-1 to TRBJ2-1, with a weak D call TRBD1 (5 bases). Between the trimmed V and J ends, which lost 4 bases and 7 bases, there was a span of 14 bases. The CDR3 loop spans 14 amino acids. Germline CDR1 MGHDK, CDR2 SYGVNS. For the CDR3, the DNA is TGTGCCAGCAGTGCAATAGGGGCTGGGAATGAGCAGTTCTTC. It translates to CASSAIGAGNEQFF. The full variable domain, completed using reference TRBV25-1 and TRBJ2-1, is EADIYQTPRYLVIGTGKKITLECSQTMGHDKMYWYQQDPGMELHLIHYSYGVNSTEKGDLSSESTVSRIRTEHFPLTLESARPSHTSQYLCASSAIGAGNEQFFGPGTRLTVL.

CDR3 coding DNA: TGTGCCAGCAGCCACCTGGGGGTTGAGCGGGAGGGCCTATACAATGAGCAGTTCTTC. This codes for CASSHLGVEREGLYNEQFF. This chain joins TRBV5-4 and TRBJ2-1; 10 bases are a match to TRBD2. Germline V gene lookup returns CDR1 SGHNT and CDR2 YYREEE (reference sequence). V lost 4 bases and J lost 4; bases outside the gene matches: 17. This CDR3 contains 19 residues.

This chain uses TRBV5-1 with TRBJ2-3, with 12 bases that match TRBD2. The CDR3 totals 20 residues. Per the germline V gene, CDR1 is SGHRS and CDR2 is YFSETQ. V gave up 3 bases and J gave up 3 bases; unmatched junction bases: 17. The CDR3 DNA is TGCGCCAGCAGCTCACGAAAACTAGCGGGGGGCCCCTCCCGTACAGATACGCAGTATTTT. This gives the protein CASSSRKLAGGPSRTDTQYF. Based on the CDR3 plus reference TRBV5-1 and TRBJ2-3, the full variable domain is KAGVTQTPRYLIKTRGQQVTLSCSPISGHRSVSWYQQTPGQGLQFLFEYFSETQRNKGNFPGRFSGRQFSNSRSEMNVSTLELGDSALYLCASSSRKLAGGPSRTDTQYFGPGTRLTVL.

The rearrangement links TRBV5-4 to TRBJ2-5; 8 bases are shared with TRBD1. CDR1 and CDR2 (germline): SGHNT, YYREEE (reference sequence). Losses at the gene ends were 3 bases for V and 4 bases for J; bases not matched to a gene: 5. CDR3 length equals 14 residues. Here the CDR3 DNA reads TGTGCCAGCAGCTCAAAGACAGGGGTAGAGACCCAGTACTTC. This codes for CASSSKTGVETQYF.

The chain recombines TRBV19 with TRBJ1-5, with D unclear. Trimming cost V 8 bases and J 2 bases, with 16 bases left between them. Germline-derived CDR1 and CDR2 are LNHDA and SQIVND (reference sequence). This CDR3 spans 15 amino acids. DNA for the CDR3: TGTGCCAGTGGTTGGACCCCAGAGGGCAATCAGCCCCAGCATTTT. Translating it yields CASGWTPEGNQPQHF.

The chain combines TRBV28 with TRBJ2-1, with TRBD2 as a possible D gene (6 bases). CDR1 is MDHEN and CDR2 is SYDVKM in the germline V gene. The V and J ends lost 2 bases and 7 bases respectively, with 24 bases between them. The CDR3 length is 18 residues. CDR3 region: CASSLPPFASALSNEQFF. CDR3 in DNA: TGTGCCAGCAGTTTACCCCCTTTCGCTAGCGCACTTTCAAATGAGCAGTTCTTC.

This chain joins TRBV9 and TRBJ2-7, with 10 positions matching TRBD2. Germline V lookup: CDR1 SGDLS, CDR2 YYNGEE. The trim removed 0 bases at V and 6 bases at J, leaving 6 bases unmatched. CDR3 length: 15 residues. This chain's CDR3 is CASSVALAGASEQYF. Written as DNA, the CDR3 is TGTGCCAGCAGCGTAGCTCTAGCGGGAGCCAGCGAGCAGTACTTC.

The chain has TRBV4-1 and TRBJ1-2; no clear D gene. In germline, CDR1 is MGHRA, CDR2 YSYEKL. The germline V and J ends were trimmed by 1 base and 4 bases, with 10 bases remaining between them. This CDR3 comprises 14 residues. The CDR3 here is CASSQVGSFYGYTF. The CDR3, as DNA: TGCGCCAGCAGCCAAGTTGGATCCTTCTATGGCTACACCTTC.

The chain's CDR3 is CAISVRVLPGELFF. Written as DNA, the CDR3 is TGTGCCATCAGTGTGCGGGTTCTCCCCGGGGAGCTGTTTTTT. V and J are TRBV10-3 and TRBJ2-2; possible D gene TRBD2, 5 bases. The V gene's germline CDR1 is ENHRY and CDR2 SYGVKD. This CDR3 comprises 14 residues. V lost 4 bases, J lost 6 bases, and 12 bases lay in between.

The V call is TRBV9, the J call TRBJ2-1; possibly TRBD2 for D (5 bases). V was clipped by 4 bases and J by 3 bases, with 17 bases between them. The CDR3 length is 16 residues. Germline V gene data show CDR1 as SGDLS and CDR2 as YYNGEE. The CDR3 sequence is CASSPPSRGNYNEQFF. The CDR3 DNA follows: TGTGCCAGCAGCCCCCCGAGTCGAGGGAACTACAATGAGCAGTTCTTC.

The chain joins TRBV7-3 to TRBJ2-1; the match to TRBD2 covers 7 bases. After removal of 2 bases from V and 9 bases from J, the junction contained 13 bases not matched to a gene. CDR1 and CDR2 (germline): SGHTA, FQGTGA. The CDR3 spans 16 residues. CDR3 nucleotide sequence: TGTGCCAGCAGCTTATATGTGGGGGGGATTAATCGTGAGCAGTTCTTC. Amino acid sequence: CASSLYVGGINREQFF.

V gene TRBV18 combines with J gene TRBJ2-7; D ambiguous. CDR3 length equals 15 residues. V was pared by 3 bases and J by 2 bases, with 14 bases between. Germline CDR1 is KGHSH and CDR2 is LQKENI. CDR3 coding DNA: TGTGCCAGCTCACCCCCCTCCTCCCTTGCCTACGAGCAGTACTTC. Amino acid sequence: CASSPPSSLAYEQYF.

The V and J genes are TRBV9 and TRBJ2-7; 10 bases are a match to TRBD2. The CDR3 is 15 amino acids. Germline CDR1 is SGDLS and CDR2 is YYNGEE. The ends lost 0 bases at V and 4 bases at J; junction bases unmatched: 4. CDR3 region: CASSVAQREGYEQYF. The CDR3 nucleotides read TGTGCCAGCAGCGTAGCCCAGCGGGAGGGTTACGAGCAGTACTTC.

The chain has TRBV10-3 and TRBJ1-1, with 11 bases that match TRBD1. V lost 8 bases to trimming and J lost 3 bases; unmatched junction nucleotides: 8. CDR1 ENHRY and CDR2 SYGVKD come from the germline V gene. This CDR3 contains 15 residues. In DNA, the CDR3 is TGTGCCATCGGGGACGGGACAGGGGGTTACACTGAAGCTTTCTTT. Translation: CAIGDGTGGYTEAFF.

This rearrangement joins TRBV19 to TRBJ2-1; no clear D gene. V lost 0 bases to trimming and J lost 10 bases, with 4 bases between them. This CDR3 has 11 residues. Germline V gene lookup returns CDR1 LNHDA and CDR2 SQIVND (reference sequence). The CDR3 protein is CASSIEREQFF. DNA for the CDR3: TGTGCCAGTAGTATAGAGCGGGAGCAGTTCTTC.

J is TRBJ1-6 and V is TRBV29-1; 11 bases match TRBD1. CDR3 length: 14 residues. Trimming removed 7 bases from V and 8 bases from J; junction bases left unmatched: 7. The germline gives CDR1 SQVTM, CDR2 ANQGSEA. In DNA form, the CDR3 reads TGCAGCGGTCGGACAGGGGGCTTTGATTCACCCCTCCACTTT. Residues: CSGRTGGFDSPLHF. The full variable domain, completed using reference TRBV29-1 and TRBJ1-6, is SAVISQKPSRDICQRGTSLTIQCQVDSQVTMMFWYRQQPGQSLTLIATANQGSEATYESGFVIDKFPISRPNLTFSTLTVSNMSPEDSSIYLCSGRTGGFDSPLHFGNGTRLTVT.

The chain recombines TRBV10-3 with TRBJ1-2; D unresolved. The CDR3 extends over 13 amino acids. Germline V gene data show CDR1 as ENHRY and CDR2 as SYGVKD. Deletions cut 4 bases from V and 6 bases from J, with 12 bases between. CDR3 amino acids: CAISGPERDGYTF. Written as DNA, the CDR3 is TGTGCCATCAGTGGCCCAGAGCGGGATGGCTACACCTTC.

DNA for the CDR3: TGTGCCAGCAGTTTTGACAGCAATCAGCCCCAGCATTTT. It translates to CASSFDSNQPQHF. This rearrangement joins TRBV12-3 or TRBV12-4 to TRBJ1-5; D unclear. The CDR3 totals 13 residues. Trimming removed 3 bases at V and 1 base at J, with 4 bases between.

This chain uses TRBV30 with TRBJ1-2; D remains ambiguous. V lost 5 bases and J 4 bases, leaving 5 bases between the germline ends. CDR1 and CDR2 (germline): GTSNPN, SVGIG (reference sequence). The CDR3 length is 10 residues. The CDR3 nucleotides read TGTGCCTGGCGGACCTATGGCTACACCTTC. It translates to CAWRTYGYTF.

This clone was counted once. The chain uses TRBV11-2 and TRBJ1-1; D perhaps matches TRBD1 (5 bases). The V and J ends lost 2 bases and 1 base respectively, with 11 bases between them. CDR3 length: 15 amino acids. Germline V lookup: CDR1 SGHAT, CDR2 FQNNGV. The CDR3, as DNA: TGTGCCAGCAGCTTATATGGGGGAGGGAACACTGAAGCTTTCTTT. Its translation is CASSLYGGGNTEAFF.